The 23 T cell receptor beta chains below come from one sample, sequenced in a study of T-cell reconstitution after alpha-beta-depleted transplantation in children. Unique molecular identifiers were used in preparing the TCRbeta library. TCRdb reprocessed the PCR reads via MiXCR and lists one record per CDR3 protein. The sample lists 540,000 or so distinct CDR3 sequences, 23% occurring once. The sample was PBMCs, mostly from graft donor cells, taken 360 days after TCRalphabeta/CD19-depleted stem cell transplant. These receptors all come from a boy under three years old who had a stem cell transplant for acute myeloid leukemia, so the T cells may come from the graft donor.

The chain couples TRBV4-3 to TRBJ2-2; 7 nucleotides align to TRBD1. V dropped 2 bases and J dropped 2; count of bases not matched to a gene: 5. Germline CDR1 LGHNA, CDR2 YSLEER. The CDR3 consists of 16 residues. CDR3 in DNA: TGCGCCAGCAGCCAAAATGGGGACAGTAACACCGGGGAGCTGTTTTTT. Translating it yields CASSQNGDSNTGELFF.

This clonotype was seen more than once but under ten times. The gene calls are TRBV12-3 or TRBV12-4 and TRBJ2-3, with D perhaps matching TRBD1 (5 bases). Trimming stripped 6 bases from V and 7 bases from J, with 14 bases between. This CDR3 contains 13 residues. This chain's CDR3 is CASSRTITYTQYF. CDR3 coding DNA: TGTGCCAGCAGCCGGACAATTACTTATACGCAGTATTTT.

The V call is TRBV27, the J call TRBJ1-2; D gene unclear. V lost 5 bases and J 4 bases, leaving 8 bases between the germline ends. The CDR3 is 12 amino acids. CDR1 and CDR2 from the germline V gene are MNHEY and SMNVEV (reference sequence). The CDR3 DNA reads as TGTGCCAGCAGTAACTATGGCTATGGCTACACCTTC. Its protein product is CASSNYGYGYTF.

In its sample, this clonotype was seen many times. This chain uses TRBV7-3 with TRBJ2-3, with a possible D match to TRBD1 (6 bases). Trimming cost V 3 bases and J 3 bases, with 19 bases left between them. CDR1 and CDR2 from the germline V gene are SGHTA and FQGTGA. The CDR3 consists of 17 residues. CDR3 residues: CASSLPRGKESTDTQYF. CDR3 nucleotides: TGTGCCAGCAGCTTGCCGAGGGGGAAGGAGTCAACAGATACGCAGTATTTT.

This clonotype came up a few times. The V gene is TRBV7-2, the J gene TRBJ2-3, with D unresolved. Looked up from germline, CDR1 is SGHTA and CDR2 is FQGNSA. V lost 1 base to trimming and J lost 2 bases, with 16 bases between them. The CDR3 is 17 residues long. The CDR3 bases are TGTGCCAGCAGCTTAGTTGGCTTCGCAAGGGCCACAGATACGCAGTATTTT. Protein: CASSLVGFARATDTQYF.

The chain uses TRBV7-9 and TRBJ2-5; tentative D call: TRBD2 (6 bases). V was trimmed by 6 bases and J by 4 bases, leaving 18 bases between them. CDR3 length: 15 residues. From germline, CDR1 is SEHNR and CDR2 FQNEAQ (reference sequence). CDR3 DNA: TGTGCCAGCAGACCATCGGGGGATAAGGGAGAGACCCAGTACTTC. It specifies CASRPSGDKGETQYF.

This clonotype was counted once. The chain couples TRBV9 to TRBJ1-2; weak D call: TRBD1 (5 bases). Germline V gene sequence: CDR1 SGDLS, CDR2 YYNGEE. This CDR3 contains 16 residues. V lost 4 bases and J lost 1, with 17 bases in between. The CDR3 sequence is CASSPTSRRDNYGYTF. In DNA, the CDR3 is TGTGCCAGCAGCCCGACCTCCCGCAGGGATAACTATGGCTACACCTTC.

The chain couples TRBV20-1 to TRBJ2-3; 7 bases line up with TRBD2. Germline CDR1 DFQATT, CDR2 SNEGSKA (reference sequence). The V gene end was trimmed by 2 bases and the J gene end by 9 bases; junction bases not matched to a gene: 8. This CDR3 spans 13 amino acids. The CDR3 nucleotides are TGCAGTGCTAGACTAGCGGCTTGGGGCACGCAGTATTTT. It codes for CSARLAAWGTQYF.

This clonotype was seen a few times. The chain recombines TRBV10-3 with TRBJ2-7; D is unclear. Trimming cost V 5 bases and J 2 bases, with 13 bases left between them. The germline gives CDR1 ENHRY, CDR2 SYGVKD. CDR3 size: 14 residues. Written as DNA, the CDR3 is TGTGCCATCAGTCAGGACGGTGGGCCCTACGAGCAGTACGTC. Protein: CAISQDGGPYEQYV.

This clonotype was counted many times. J is TRBJ1-1 and V is TRBV20-1; maybe TRBD1 (5 bases). V dropped 3 bases and J dropped 1 base, with 9 bases sitting between them. Per the germline V gene, CDR1 is DFQATT and CDR2 is SNEGSKA (reference sequence). CDR3 length: 13 amino acids. CDR3: CSASLGANTEAFF. CDR3 nucleotide sequence: TGCAGTGCTAGTCTAGGGGCGAACACTGAAGCTTTCTTT.

This clonotype came up a few times. The chain couples TRBV6-1 to TRBJ1-4; tentatively, D is TRBD1 (5 bases). In germline, CDR1 is MNHNS, CDR2 SASEGT. The germline V and J ends were trimmed by 6 bases and 0 bases, with 11 bases remaining between them. This CDR3 is 15 amino acids long. DNA of the CDR3: TGTGCCAGCAGCACAGACAGTGCAACTAATGAAAAACTGTTTTTT. Protein: CASSTDSATNEKLFF.

The chain has TRBV2 and TRBJ2-7, with 8 bases lining up with TRBD1. CDR1 and CDR2 (germline): SNHLY, FYNNEI. V lost 1 base and J lost 2; bases outside the gene matches: 7. The CDR3 runs 16 residues. The CDR3 sequence is CASSEGATGAAYEQYF. The CDR3 DNA sequence: TGTGCCAGCAGTGAAGGGGCGACAGGGGCTGCCTACGAGCAGTACTTC. Combining the CDR3 with reference TRBV2 and TRBJ2-7 gives the whole variable domain EPEVTQTPSHQVTQMGQEVILRCVPISNHLYFYWYRQILGQKVEFLVSFYNNEISEKSEIFDDQFSVERPDGSNFTLKIRSTKLEDSAMYFCASSEGATGAAYEQYFGPGTRLTVT.

This clonotype was observed a few times. One junction end does not reproduce the germline sequence, and a read error may be involved. The chain uses TRBV12-3 or TRBV12-4 and TRBJ1-1; 7 bases match TRBD1. This CDR3 spans 13 amino acids. Written as DNA, the CDR3 is TGTGCCAGCGCCCGGACAGGTCGCACTGAACCTTTCTTT. This codes for CASARTGRTEPFF.

The table lists this clonotype with a count of one. The V and J genes are TRBV7-3 and TRBJ1-2; D might be TRBD1 (5 bases). The CDR3 loop spans 15 amino acids. V shed 1 base and J shed 10 bases, with 19 bases lying between them. Looked up from germline, CDR1 is SGHTA and CDR2 is FQGTGA. CDR3 nucleotides: TGTGCCAGCAGCTTAATTCCGGAGGTCGTCAGGGACTACACCTTC. This codes for CASSLIPEVVRDYTF. The full variable domain, its missing parts supplied by reference TRBV7-3 and TRBJ1-2, is GAGVSQTPSNKVTEKGKYVELRCDPISGHTALYWYRQSLGQGPEFLIYFQGTGAADDSGLPNDRFFAVRPEGSVSTLKIQRTERGDSAVYLCASSLIPEVVRDYTFGSGTRLTVV.

For this clonotype: Sequence at one end of the junction differs from germline and may be a read error. This rearrangement joins TRBV7-2 to TRBJ2-1, with D possibly matching TRBD2 (6 bases). Germline loops: CDR1 SGHTA, CDR2 FQGNSA. CDR3 length equals 12 residues. The CDR3: CASSLGGTTRIF. The CDR3 DNA follows: TGTGCCAGCAGCTTAGGCGGGACCACCCGGATCTTC.

This clonotype was recorded many times. The CDR3 nucleotides read TGCAGTGCTAGGACAGTAGCCAAAAACATTCAGTACTTC. It specifies CSARTVAKNIQYF. V is TRBV20-1 and J is TRBJ2-4; D possibly corresponds to TRBD1 (5 bases). Trimming removed 3 bases at V and 0 bases at J, with 6 bases between. This CDR3 has 13 residues. Germline V gives CDR1 DFQATT, CDR2 SNEGSKA (reference sequence).

This clonotype showed up many times. This chain connects TRBV4-1 to TRBJ2-4; no firm D call. With 2 bases removed from V and 5 bases from J, the gap between germline ends came to 13 bases. CDR1 and CDR2 (germline): MGHRA, YSYEKL. This CDR3 spans 15 amino acids. The CDR3, as DNA: TGCGCCAGCAGCCAACCTCCCGGCGGCCAAAACATTCAGTACTTC. Amino acids: CASSQPPGGQNIQYF.

This rearrangement joins TRBV19 to TRBJ1-2; D not resolved. V lost 3 bases, J lost 1 base, and 12 bases lay in between. The CDR3 consists of 15 residues. CDR1 and CDR2 (germline): LNHDA, SQIVND (reference sequence). In DNA, the CDR3 is TGTGCCAGTAGTATTTGGGCTGAGGATAACTATGGCTACACCTTC. Protein sequence: CASSIWAEDNYGYTF.

This clonotype was seen a single time. The chain has TRBV15 and TRBJ2-7; D not certain. The CDR3 has 16 residues. V lost 0 bases and J 4 bases, leaving 16 bases between the germline ends. Germline V gene lookup returns CDR1 LNHNV and CDR2 YYDKDF (reference sequence). The CDR3: CATSRDLDPRIYEQYV. The CDR3, as DNA: TGTGCCACCAGCAGAGATTTAGACCCTCGAATATACGAGCAGTACGTC.

This clonotype was seen only a few times. The V and J genes are TRBV28 and TRBJ1-1; no definite D call. CDR1 is MDHEN and CDR2 is SYDVKM in the germline V gene. This CDR3 comprises 14 residues. V was trimmed by 3 bases and J by 0 bases, leaving 8 bases between them. The CDR3 DNA sequence: TGTGCCAGCAGTTTCTCCTACATGAACACTGAAGCTTTCTTT. It encodes CASSFSYMNTEAFF.

The rearrangement joins TRBV5-1 to TRBJ1-2, with no clear D. This CDR3 has 13 residues. Trimming cost V 2 bases and J 8 bases, with 13 bases left between them. Per the germline V gene, CDR1 is SGHRS and CDR2 is YFSETQ. CDR3 residues: CASSFLLEGGYTF. The CDR3 DNA reads TGCGCCAGCAGCTTCTTGCTAGAGGGAGGCTACACCTTC.

This clonotype has ten or more counts. The CDR3 DNA follows: TGCGCCAGCAGCCCGGAGGGGTGGGAGACAGATACGCAGTATTTT. Its protein product is CASSPEGWETDTQYF. The J gene is TRBJ2-3, the V gene TRBV5-1; a possible D gene is TRBD2 (6 bases). V was cut by 4 bases and J by 3 bases, with 15 bases left in between. From germline, CDR1 is SGHRS and CDR2 YFSETQ. The CDR3 runs 15 residues. Full variable domain (remainder filled in from reference TRBV5-1 and TRBJ2-3): KAGVTQTPRYLIKTRGQQVTLSCSPISGHRSVSWYQQTPGQGLQFLFEYFSETQRNKGNFPGRFSGRQFSNSRSEMNVSTLELGDSALYLCASSPEGWETDTQYFGPGTRLTVL.

This clonotype was observed a handful of times. The missing conserved phenylalanine or tryptophan at the end of this CDR3 makes a read error likely. The CDR3 nucleotides are TGCAGCGTTGACGGGGAGGCGGACTATGGCTACACCCTC. Its translation: CSVDGEADYGYTL. The genes are TRBV29-1 and TRBJ1-2, with D unclear. V was clipped by 3 bases and J by 3 bases, with 11 bases between them. Germline V CDR1 and CDR2: SQVTM, ANQGSEA. CDR3 size: 13 residues.